This T cell receptor beta chain was recovered during a study of blood T cell repertoires in COVID-19. About the study: COVID-19 samples, acute and convalescent, were from the United States, Italy and Spain. Nucleic acid was either cDNA or gDNA, and it came from T cells, B-cell-depleted T cells, or PBMCs.

TCRdb's copy holds only in-frame clones and misses some; the assay was immunoSEQ multiplex PCR. The sample includes roughly 160,000 clones, about 87% of them seen just once. CDR1 and CDR2 (germline): SGHDN, FVKESK. The V gene lost 0 bases and the J gene lost 9 bases, with 9 bases spanning the gap. The CDR3 consists of 13 residues. The source of this sequence is a man aged 60-69 years with acute or convalescent COVID-19. This sequence joins TRBV14 and TRBJ1-5; D is unresolved. Sequencing was done on a sample of peripheral blood. The CDR3 DNA follows: TGTGCCAGCAGCCAAGACCCCGAGGGGCCCCAGCATTTT. Protein: CASSQDPEGPQHF. The variable domain in full, with the rest retrieved from reference TRBV14 and TRBJ1-5, is EAGVTQFPSHSVIEKGQTVTLRCDPISGHDNLYWYRRVMGKEIKFLLHFVKESKQDESGMPNNRFLAERTGGTYSTLKVQPAELEDSGVYFCASSQDPEGPQHFGDGTRLSIL.